A selection of T cell receptor beta chains follows, all from one sample in a study of blood T cell repertoires in COVID-19. Libraries were prepared by immunoSEQ multiplex PCR; TCRdb keeps only in-frame clonotypes and omits some of them. In the table there are approximately 190,000 clones, approximately 84% of which are singletons. The sample taken for sequencing was peripheral blood. These TCRs come from a human donor with acute or convalescent COVID-19. The donor label of this sample is uncertain. Both conserved end residues are part of each CDR3. D genes are given only for firm matches. Some rows mark clone size as missing; the rest say once, few, many or name a class of expanded clone.

v_gene: TRBV6-5
abundance: few
d_gene: .
j_gene: TRBJ2-5
CDR3aa: CASTAEVRETQYF
CDR3nt: TGTGCCAGCACAGCGGAGGTCCGGGAGACCCAGTACTTC

v_gene: TRBV6-2/TRBV6-3
abundance: .
d_gene: .
j_gene: TRBJ1-1
CDR3aa: CASSYSLRGKNTEAFF
CDR3nt: TGTGCCAGCAGTTACTCCCTCAGGGGTAAAAACACTGAAGCTTTCTTT

v_gene: TRBV19
abundance: .
d_gene: TRBD1
j_gene: TRBJ1-2
CDR3aa: CASRSKTGGAGYTF
CDR3nt: TGTGCCAGCCGTTCCAAGACAGGGGGCGCTGGCTACACCTTC

v_gene: TRBV2
abundance: .
d_gene: .
j_gene: TRBJ1-6
CDR3aa: CASSLQGISSPLHF
CDR3nt: TGTGCCAGCAGCTTACAGGGTATTAGTTCACCCCTCCACTTT

v_gene: TRBV14
abundance: .
d_gene: TRBD1
j_gene: TRBJ1-1
CDR3aa: CASSQGGGRTEAFF
CDR3nt: TGTGCCAGCAGCCAAGGAGGGGGCAGGACTGAAGCTTTCTTT

v_gene: TRBV27
abundance: .
d_gene: .
j_gene: TRBJ1-2
CDR3aa: CASSPNLWQYYGYTF
CDR3nt: TGTGCCAGCAGCCCCAACCTCTGGCAGTACTATGGCTACACCTTC

v_gene: TRBV19
abundance: .
d_gene: TRBD1
j_gene: TRBJ1-3
CDR3aa: CASSSGTGSSGNTIYF
CDR3nt: TGTGCCAGTAGTTCGGGGACAGGAAGCTCTGGAAACACCATATATTTT

v_gene: TRBV7-2
abundance: .
d_gene: .
j_gene: TRBJ1-4
CDR3aa: CASSLEWGRGEKLFF
CDR3nt: TGTGCCAGCAGCTTAGAGTGGGGGCGCGGTGAAAAACTGTTTTTT

v_gene: TRBV5-1
abundance: .
d_gene: TRBD2
j_gene: TRBJ2-1
CDR3aa: CASSLGSGRGYNEQFF
CDR3nt: TGCGCCAGCAGCTTGGGATCCGGGAGGGGTTACAATGAGCAGTTCTTC

v_gene: TRBV30
abundance: .
d_gene: TRBD2
j_gene: TRBJ2-2
CDR3aa: CAWSVGVVGTSGRYTGELFF
CDR3nt: TGTGCCTGGAGTGTAGGGGTAGTCGGGACTAGCGGGAGGTACACCGGGGAGCTGTTTTTT

v_gene: TRBV6-5
abundance: .
d_gene: .
j_gene: TRBJ2-1
CDR3aa: CASRLQGVGEQFF
CDR3nt: TGTGCCAGCAGACTACAGGGTGTCGGTGAGCAGTTCTTC

v_gene: TRBV6-5
abundance: .
d_gene: .
j_gene: TRBJ1-4
CDR3aa: CASSYSGGGREKLFF
CDR3nt: TGTGCCAGCAGTTACTCAGGCGGCGGAAGGGAAAAACTGTTTTTT

v_gene: TRBV18
abundance: .
d_gene: .
j_gene: TRBJ2-5
CDR3aa: CASSPGGQETQYF
CDR3nt: TGTGCCAGCTCACCGGGAGGCCAAGAGACCCAGTACTTC

v_gene: TRBV5-4
abundance: .
d_gene: TRBD1
j_gene: TRBJ2-5
CDR3aa: CASFLGANRGIETQYF
CDR3nt: TGTGCCAGCTTCCTCGGGGCGAACAGGGGAATAGAGACCCAGTACTTC

v_gene: TRBV5-1
abundance: .
d_gene: TRBD2
j_gene: TRBJ2-3
CDR3aa: CASSSGLAGDVDTQYF
CDR3nt: TGCGCCAGCAGCTCCGGTCTAGCGGGAGATGTAGATACGCAGTATTTT

v_gene: TRBV6-5
abundance: .
d_gene: .
j_gene: TRBJ2-4
CDR3aa: CASSYPTGAKNIQYF
CDR3nt: TGTGCCAGCAGTTACCCAACGGGAGCCAAAAACATTCAGTACTTC

v_gene: TRBV5-1
abundance: .
d_gene: TRBD2
j_gene: TRBJ2-7
CDR3aa: CASSHSGGEQYF
CDR3nt: TGCGCCAGCAGCCATAGCGGGGGCGAGCAGTACTTC

v_gene: TRBV7-2
abundance: .
d_gene: .
j_gene: TRBJ1-2
CDR3aa: CASARSGVDYGYTF
CDR3nt: TGTGCCAGCGCCCGGTCAGGGGTGGACTATGGCTACACCTTC

v_gene: TRBV10-3
abundance: .
d_gene: .
j_gene: TRBJ1-2
CDR3aa: CAISIDSYGYTF
CDR3nt: TGTGCCATCAGTATTGACAGCTATGGCTACACCTTC

v_gene: TRBV28
abundance: .
d_gene: .
j_gene: TRBJ1-6
CDR3aa: CASSSAGYNNSPLHF
CDR3nt: TGTGCCAGCAGTTCCGCAGGGTATAACAATTCACCCCTCCACTTT

v_gene: TRBV9
abundance: once
d_gene: .
j_gene: TRBJ1-2
CDR3aa: CASSVEAGPYGYTF
CDR3nt: TGTGCCAGCAGCGTAGAGGCAGGTCCCTATGGCTACACCTTC

v_gene: TRBV7-2
abundance: .
d_gene: TRBD2
j_gene: TRBJ2-5
CDR3aa: CASSFGGRGETQYF
CDR3nt: TGTGCCAGCAGCTTCGGCGGGAGGGGAGAGACCCAGTACTTC

v_gene: TRBV27
abundance: .
d_gene: TRBD2
j_gene: TRBJ2-3
CDR3aa: CASSLSSGRDTQYF
CDR3nt: TGTGCCAGCAGTTTATCTAGCGGGCGAGATACGCAGTATTTT

v_gene: TRBV5-6
abundance: .
d_gene: TRBD1
j_gene: TRBJ2-1
CDR3aa: CASSSSGQGPANEQFF
CDR3nt: TGTGCCAGCAGCTCCTCCGGACAGGGACCAGCTAATGAGCAGTTCTTC

v_gene: TRBV27
abundance: .
d_gene: TRBD1
j_gene: TRBJ1-2
CDR3aa: CASSLTGQVGYGYTF
CDR3nt: TGTGCCAGCAGTCTCACGGGACAGGTTGGCTATGGCTACACCTTC

v_gene: TRBV7-2
abundance: .
d_gene: .
j_gene: TRBJ2-3
CDR3aa: CASSPLSTDTQYF
CDR3nt: TGTGCCAGCAGCCCCCTTTCTACAGATACGCAGTATTTT

v_gene: TRBV6-5
abundance: few
d_gene: .
j_gene: TRBJ1-2
CDR3aa: CASSYGANYGYTF
CDR3nt: TGTGCCAGCAGTTACGGAGCTAACTATGGCTACACCTTC

v_gene: TRBV9
abundance: once
d_gene: TRBD1
j_gene: TRBJ2-5
CDR3aa: CASSVEGQVAKETQYF
CDR3nt: TGTGCCAGCAGCGTAGAGGGACAGGTCGCGAAAGAGACCCAGTACTTC

v_gene: TRBV7-9
abundance: .
d_gene: .
j_gene: TRBJ1-5
CDR3aa: CASSFQGIDNQPQHF
CDR3nt: TGTGCCAGCAGCTTCCAGGGTATAGACAATCAGCCCCAGCATTTT

v_gene: TRBV30
abundance: .
d_gene: .
j_gene: TRBJ1-5
CDR3aa: CAWSVGGGNQPQHF
CDR3nt: TGTGCCTGGAGTGTAGGGGGTGGAAATCAGCCCCAGCATTTT

v_gene: TRBV10-3
abundance: .
d_gene: .
j_gene: TRBJ2-7
CDR3aa: CAISEASLSSYEQYF
CDR3nt: TGTGCCATCAGTGAGGCTAGCCTTAGCTCCTACGAGCAGTACTTC

v_gene: TRBV27
abundance: .
d_gene: TRBD1
j_gene: TRBJ2-7
CDR3aa: CASRPVGQGHEQYF
CDR3nt: TGTGCCAGCAGGCCCGTGGGACAGGGTCACGAGCAGTACTTC

v_gene: TRBV12-5
abundance: .
d_gene: .
j_gene: TRBJ2-1
CDR3aa: CASDKGLGNEQFF
CDR3nt: TGTGCTAGTGACAAGGGGTTAGGCAATGAGCAGTTCTTC

v_gene: TRBV15
abundance: .
d_gene: TRBD2
j_gene: TRBJ2-1
CDR3aa: CATSRERDGPYNEQFF
CDR3nt: TGTGCCACCAGCAGGGAGCGGGATGGCCCCTACAATGAGCAGTTCTTC

v_gene: TRBV5-1
abundance: .
d_gene: TRBD1
j_gene: TRBJ1-1
CDR3aa: CASSLGLAGGSEAFF
CDR3nt: TGCGCCAGCAGCTTGGGGCTGGCAGGGGGATCTGAAGCTTTCTTT

v_gene: TRBV5-1
abundance: .
d_gene: TRBD1
j_gene: TRBJ1-1
CDR3aa: CASSELTGGKSGAFF
CDR3nt: TGCGCCAGCAGCGAACTTACAGGGGGTAAGTCAGGAGCTTTCTTT

v_gene: TRBV7-8
abundance: .
d_gene: TRBD1
j_gene: TRBJ2-3
CDR3aa: CASSLGPGGPSTDTQYF
CDR3nt: TGTGCCAGCAGCTTAGGTCCAGGGGGCCCTAGCACAGATACGCAGTATTTT

v_gene: TRBV14
abundance: once
d_gene: TRBD1
j_gene: TRBJ1-2
CDR3aa: CASSQGGQYGYTF
CDR3nt: TGTGCCAGCAGCCAAGGGGGACAGTATGGCTACACCTTC

v_gene: TRBV19
abundance: once
d_gene: .
j_gene: TRBJ1-2
CDR3aa: CASNSYYGYTF
CDR3nt: TGTGCCAGTAATTCCTACTATGGCTACACCTTC

v_gene: TRBV6-5
abundance: .
d_gene: .
j_gene: TRBJ1-3
CDR3aa: CATASGLLSGNTIYF
CDR3nt: TGTGCCACCGCCTCGGGACTTCTCTCTGGAAACACCATATATTTT

v_gene: TRBV18
abundance: .
d_gene: TRBD1
j_gene: TRBJ1-3
CDR3aa: CASSLRGPGNTIYF
CDR3nt: TGTGCCAGCTCGCTTAGGGGGCCTGGAAACACCATATATTTT

v_gene: TRBV4-2
abundance: once
d_gene: .
j_gene: TRBJ1-1
CDR3aa: CASSQVYGGRADTEAFF
CDR3nt: TGTGCCAGCAGCCAAGTATACGGGGGGCGCGCGGACACTGAAGCTTTCTTT

v_gene: TRBV6-1
abundance: few
d_gene: .
j_gene: TRBJ2-7
CDR3aa: CASSEGGRVYEQYF
CDR3nt: TGTGCCAGCAGTGAAGGGGGCAGAGTCTACGAGCAGTACTTC

v_gene: TRBV10-3
abundance: .
d_gene: TRBD1
j_gene: TRBJ1-2
CDR3aa: CAISEGQGNVYGYTF
CDR3nt: TGTGCCATCAGTGAGGGACAGGGGAACGTCTATGGCTACACCTTC

v_gene: TRBV30
abundance: .
d_gene: .
j_gene: TRBJ2-3
CDR3aa: CAWSATRWTDTQYF
CDR3nt: TGTGCCTGGAGTGCGACTAGATGGACAGATACGCAGTATTTT

v_gene: TRBV19
abundance: few
d_gene: .
j_gene: TRBJ2-1
CDR3aa: CASSGGWGSYNEQFF
CDR3nt: TGTGCCAGTAGTGGGGGGTGGGGCTCCTACAATGAGCAGTTCTTC

v_gene: TRBV19
abundance: .
d_gene: TRBD1
j_gene: TRBJ1-5
CDR3aa: CASSSTDRGPGQPQHF
CDR3nt: TGTGCCAGTAGTAGTACGGACAGGGGGCCCGGTCAGCCCCAGCATTTT

v_gene: TRBV29-1
abundance: .
d_gene: TRBD1
j_gene: TRBJ1-2
CDR3aa: CSVAPTGGGGYTF
CDR3nt: TGCAGCGTTGCACCGACAGGGGGAGGGGGCTACACCTTC

v_gene: TRBV5-1
abundance: .
d_gene: TRBD1
j_gene: TRBJ2-2
CDR3aa: CASSLRTGTGELFF
CDR3nt: TGCGCCAGCAGCCTTCGGACAGGGACCGGGGAGCTGTTTTTT

v_gene: TRBV27
abundance: .
d_gene: TRBD2
j_gene: TRBJ2-1
CDR3aa: CASSRRGLAGNEQFF
CDR3nt: TGTGCCAGCAGTCGCCGGGGACTAGCAGGGAATGAGCAGTTCTTC

v_gene: TRBV9
abundance: .
d_gene: TRBD1
j_gene: TRBJ1-2
CDR3aa: CASSAGQGDYGYTF
CDR3nt: TGTGCCAGCAGCGCCGGACAGGGGGACTATGGCTACACCTTC

v_gene: TRBV5-1
abundance: .
d_gene: TRBD2
j_gene: TRBJ2-5
CDR3aa: CASSLALPGTSGSVEETQYF
CDR3nt: TGCGCCAGCAGCTTGGCCCTACCCGGGACTAGCGGGAGTGTCGAAGAGACCCAGTACTTC

v_gene: TRBV30
abundance: .
d_gene: .
j_gene: TRBJ1-1
CDR3aa: CALWTGRTEAFF
CDR3nt: TGTGCCTTATGGACTGGACGCACTGAAGCTTTCTTT

v_gene: TRBV24-1
abundance: .
d_gene: TRBD1
j_gene: TRBJ2-3
CDR3aa: CATSDRDRQSTDTQYF
CDR3nt: TGTGCCACCAGTGATCGGGACAGGCAGTCCACAGATACGCAGTATTTT

v_gene: TRBV7-2
abundance: many
d_gene: .
j_gene: TRBJ1-3
CDR3aa: CASSLAGGTGNTIYF
CDR3nt: TGTGCCAGCAGCTTAGCGGGGGGAACTGGAAACACCATATATTTT

v_gene: TRBV7-9
abundance: .
d_gene: TRBD2
j_gene: TRBJ2-1
CDR3aa: CASSFLAGGLNEQFF
CDR3nt: TGTGCCAGCAGCTTCCTAGCGGGAGGGCTGAATGAGCAGTTCTTC

v_gene: TRBV15
abundance: once
d_gene: .
j_gene: TRBJ2-7
CDR3aa: CATNSKGLGYEQYF
CDR3nt: TGTGCCACCAACAGTAAGGGGTTGGGCTACGAGCAGTACTTC